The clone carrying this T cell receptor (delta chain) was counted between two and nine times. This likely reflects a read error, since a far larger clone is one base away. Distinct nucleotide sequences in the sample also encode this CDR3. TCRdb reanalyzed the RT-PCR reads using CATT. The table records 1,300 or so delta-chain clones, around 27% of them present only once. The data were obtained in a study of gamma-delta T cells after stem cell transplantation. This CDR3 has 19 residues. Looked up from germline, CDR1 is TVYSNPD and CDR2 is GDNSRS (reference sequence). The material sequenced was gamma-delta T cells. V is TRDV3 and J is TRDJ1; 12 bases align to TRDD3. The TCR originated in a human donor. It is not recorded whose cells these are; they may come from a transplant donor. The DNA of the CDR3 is TGCGCTTGTAAGGCTGGTACTGGGGGATACCGTTGGTACACCGATAAACTCATCTTT. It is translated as CACKAGTGGYRWYTDKLIF.